This TCR beta chain was identified during a study of T cell responses to AZD1222 COVID-19 vaccine. Trimming removed 5 bases from V and 10 bases from J, with 12 bases in between. The CDR3 is 12 residues long. Germline CDR1 WSHSY, CDR2 SAAADI. Concerning this clone itself: Its target is not known.

Produced via immunoSEQ multiplex PCR; TCRdb's table is partial and in-frame only. This sample has around 110,000 clones, with approximately 90% found just once. Study-wide findings and caveats: CD4 TCRs linked to vaccination spanned spike, dominating at 160-218 and 743-854. Most donors were white British, females outnumbered males, and clonal diversity was possibly underestimated. Baseline seropositivity occurred in only six AZD1222 recipients.

Second-dose intervals of approximately 4 or approximately 12 weeks were pooled. The specimen was peripheral blood, collected 28 days after the second AZD1222 dose. The sequence came from an adult who received the AZD1222 COVID-19 vaccine. This rearrangement joins TRBV10-2 to TRBJ2-1; D perhaps matches TRBD1 (6 bases). CDR3 coding DNA: TGCGCCAGCAGTAAGACAGGTTGGGAGCAGTTCTTC. This codes for CASSKTGWEQFF.